This passage covers 32 T cell receptor beta chains from one sample sequenced in a study of T cell repertoires in cytomegalovirus infection. Antigens of these TCRs are unknown. TCRdb called the reads again in MiXCR, with one record for every CDR3 protein. The sample has about 310,000 distinct CDR3 sequences, 25% seen once. The sample consisted of cultured PBMCs, taken from culture after CMV antigen stimulation. Receptor source: a human donor in good health (CMV status not recorded). Some clones in this sample may be carry-over from other donors' samples.

This chain uses TRBV27 with TRBJ1-4; D call uncertain. CDR1 MNHEY and CDR2 SMNVEV come from the germline V gene (reference sequence). The CDR3 has 13 amino acids. Trimming stripped 4 bases from V and 7 bases from J, with 10 bases between. The CDR3 loop is CASSYGLAEKLFF. CDR3 DNA: TGTGCCAGCAGTTACGGGTTGGCTGAAAAACTGTTTTTT.

V and J are TRBV19 and TRBJ2-7; weak D call: TRBD1 (6 bases). V lost 3 bases and J 5 bases, leaving 17 bases between the germline ends. The CDR3 runs 15 residues. Per germline, CDR1 LNHDA and CDR2 SQIVND (reference sequence). The CDR3 sequence: CASSILLDSLDEQYF. The CDR3 DNA sequence: TGTGCCAGTAGTATCCTTTTGGACAGTCTGGACGAGCAGTACTTC.

This clonotype appeared a few times. The chain carries TRBV25-1 and TRBJ2-1; tentatively, D is TRBD2 (6 bases). Germline values: CDR1 MGHDK, CDR2 SYGVNS. The CDR3 totals 14 residues. Between the trimmed V and J ends, which lost 0 bases and 10 bases, there was a span of 13 bases. CDR3 DNA sequence: TGTGCCAGCAGTGAATATATTTGGGGGGAGGAGCAGTTCTTC. It yields the protein CASSEYIWGEEQFF. Full variable domain (outside the CDR3, taken from reference TRBV25-1 and TRBJ2-1): EADIYQTPRYLVIGTGKKITLECSQTMGHDKMYWYQQDPGMELHLIHYSYGVNSTEKGDLSSESTVSRIRTEHFPLTLESARPSHTSQYLCASSEYIWGEEQFFGPGTRLTVL.

V usage is TRBV12-5 and J usage is TRBJ2-3; TRBD2 might be the D (6 bases). V was shortened by 7 bases and J by 5 bases, with 22 bases between the two germline ends. The CDR3 is 16 amino acids. Germline CDR1 reads LGHNT; CDR2 reads FRNRAP. The CDR3 region has the DNA TGTGCTAGTGTCCCCCCACGGGGGTTGGCGGAAGATACGCAGTATTTT. Residues: CASVPPRGLAEDTQYF.

This clonotype appeared a few times. CDR3 region: CASSQDPYAAQGPQPQHF. The CDR3 DNA is TGCGCCAGCAGCCAAGATCCTTACGCGGCACAGGGGCCTCAGCCCCAGCATTTT. The chain uses TRBV4-3 and TRBJ1-5; TRBD1 agrees at 7 bases. The length of the CDR3 is 18 residues. The V and J ends lost 0 bases and 6 bases, in that order; junction bases with no gene match: 14. In germline, CDR1 is LGHNA, CDR2 YSLEER.

This clonotype was observed a handful of times. The chain is built from TRBV19 and TRBJ1-1; D is unclear. Trimming pared 7 bases from V and 0 bases from J, leaving 12 bases between. Germline CDR1 and CDR2: LNHDA and SQIVND (reference sequence). The CDR3 is 14 amino acids. The CDR3 DNA follows: TGTGCCAGTAAAAAGGAGAGAATGAACACTGAAGCTTTCTTT. Encoded protein: CASKKERMNTEAFF.

This clonotype was picked up a small number of times. The CDR3 here is CASSPRLGHGQYF. The CDR3 DNA sequence: TGTGCCAGCAGCCCCCGCTTGGGTCATGGGCAGTACTTC. The chain employs TRBV7-8 and TRBJ2-7; D ambiguous. The CDR3 extends over 13 amino acids. Trimming cost V 5 bases and J 9 bases, with 17 bases left between them. Germline V CDR1 and CDR2: SGHVS, FQNEAQ.

This clonotype appeared a few times. The rearrangement uses TRBV7-9 and TRBJ1-1; D gene uncertain. Deletions cut 6 bases from V and 7 bases from J, with 15 bases between. This CDR3 has 13 residues. The germline gives CDR1 SEHNR, CDR2 FQNEAQ (reference sequence). CDR3 sequence: CASSYADGSEAFF. In DNA form, the CDR3 reads TGTGCCAGCAGTTACGCGGATGGGAGTGAAGCTTTCTTT.

The rearrangement links TRBV6-1 to TRBJ1-2, with a weak D call TRBD1 (5 bases). Trimming cost V 0 bases and J 3 bases, with 14 bases left between them. The CDR3 is made up of 16 amino acids. CDR1 and CDR2 (germline): MNHNS, SASEGT. CDR3 loop: CASSEAQGTTYYGYTF. In DNA, the CDR3 is TGTGCCAGCAGTGAAGCGCAGGGTACTACTTACTATGGCTACACCTTC.

The table lists this clonotype with many counts. The chain carries TRBV7-2 and TRBJ2-7; D not resolved. CDR3 size: 13 residues. Trimming pared 1 base from V and 7 bases from J, leaving 11 bases between. Per the germline V gene, CDR1 is SGHTA and CDR2 is FQGNSA. CDR3 in amino acids: CASSLGTLGEQYV. CDR3 DNA sequence: TGTGCCAGCAGCTTAGGGACCCTGGGGGAGCAGTACGTC.

The chain is built from TRBV6-2 or TRBV6-3 and TRBJ2-7; 7 bases agree with TRBD2. CDR3 length equals 15 residues. Trimming took 5 bases from V and 0 from J; bases not matched to a gene: 7. Germline CDR1 is MNHEY and CDR2 is SVGEGT. The CDR3 spells CASSRYGGSSYEQYV. In nucleotides, the CDR3 is TGTGCCAGCAGTCGATATGGCGGGAGCTCCTACGAGCAGTACGTC.

The V gene is TRBV5-4, the J gene TRBJ2-2, with D perhaps assigned TRBD1 or TRBD2 (5 bases each). This CDR3 has 16 amino acids. V was shortened by 4 bases and J by 0 bases, with 13 bases between the two germline ends. CDR1 SGHNT and CDR2 YYREEE come from the germline V gene (reference sequence). As DNA, the CDR3 is TGTGCCAGCAGCACTCCCGGGACGGCGAACACCGGGGAGCTGTTTTTT. Its translation is CASSTPGTANTGELFF. The full variable domain, its missing parts supplied by reference TRBV5-4 and TRBJ2-2, is ETGVTQSPTHLIKTRGQQVTLRCSSQSGHNTVSWYQQALGQGPQFIFQYYREEENGRGNFPPRFSGLQFPNYSSELNVNALELDDSALYLCASSTPGTANTGELFFGEGSRLTVL.

The rearrangement links TRBV7-2 to TRBJ2-3, with 13 bases lining up with TRBD2. Per the germline V gene, CDR1 is SGHTA and CDR2 is FQGNSA. V dropped 1 base and J dropped 4; count of bases not matched to a gene: 2. This CDR3 is 16 amino acids long. CDR3 sequence (DNA): TGTGCCAGCAGCTTAGTGGGACTAGCGGGATCAGATACGCAGTATTTT. Amino acid sequence: CASSLVGLAGSDTQYF.

V gene TRBV19 combines with J gene TRBJ2-1; 11 bases are a match to TRBD2. Per germline, CDR1 LNHDA and CDR2 SQIVND (reference sequence). Germline trimming cut 5 bases from V and 7 bases from J; bases unmatched to any gene: 4. CDR3 length: 14 amino acids. CDR3 sequence: CASSPWTSGNEQFF. The CDR3 region has the DNA TGTGCCAGTAGTCCATGGACTAGCGGGAATGAGCAGTTCTTC.

This clonotype was found a few times. The chain uses TRBV20-1 and TRBJ2-1, with 11 bases lining up with TRBD2. The V segment lost 0 bases and the J segment 0 bases; nucleotides outside the gene matches: 4. This CDR3 spans 17 amino acids. Germline loops: CDR1 DFQATT, CDR2 SNEGSKA (reference sequence). The CDR3 protein is CSARERGTSGSYNEQFF. The CDR3 DNA is TGCAGTGCTAGAGAGCGGGGGACTAGCGGCTCCTACAATGAGCAGTTCTTC.

This clonotype came up a few times. This chain uses TRBV18 with TRBJ1-5; 7 nucleotides match TRBD1. Germline assignment: CDR1 KGHSH and CDR2 LQKENI. The length of the CDR3 is 17 residues. After removal of 0 bases from V and 4 bases from J, the junction contained 9 bases not matched to a gene. CDR3 protein: CASSPPGWTGENQPQHF. The CDR3 nucleotides read TGTGCCAGCTCACCACCTGGGTGGACAGGAGAAAATCAGCCCCAGCATTTT. Full variable domain (outside the CDR3, taken from reference TRBV18 and TRBJ1-5): NAGVMQNPRHLVRRRGQEARLRCSPMKGHSHVYWYRQLPEEGLKFMVYLQKENIIDESGMPKERFSAEFPKEGPSILRIQQVVRGDSAAYFCASSPPGWTGENQPQHFGDGTRLSIL.

This clonotype was counted between two and nine times. This sequence joins TRBV7-9 and TRBJ2-7; 9 nucleotides agree with TRBD2. The CDR3 has 15 amino acids. The V gene's germline CDR1 is SEHNR and CDR2 FQNEAQ (reference sequence). With 0 bases clipped from V and 5 bases from J, the junction kept 5 bases outside the gene matches. CDR3: CASSLAGIAGDEQYV. The CDR3, as DNA: TGTGCCAGCAGCTTAGCGGGTATAGCGGGAGACGAGCAGTACGTC.

The chain is built from TRBV27 and TRBJ1-1; no clear D. The CDR3 contains 14 residues. Trimming left V 6 bases short and J 0 bases short, with 11 bases between. CDR1 is MNHEY and CDR2 is SMNVEV in the germline V gene (reference sequence). The CDR3 loop reads CASRLQTMNTEAFF. The CDR3 nucleotides read TGTGCCAGCAGGTTACAGACCATGAACACTGAAGCTTTCTTT.

In DNA, the CDR3 is TGTGCCAGCAGCTTAGGGAGAGACAGGGAAGCTTTCTTT. This codes for CASSLGRDREAFF. The rearrangement joins TRBV7-2 to TRBJ1-1, with D perhaps TRBD1 (6 bases). This CDR3 region has 13 residues. The germline CDR1 and CDR2 sequences are SGHTA and FQGNSA. Trimming left V 1 base short and J 8 bases short, with 11 bases between.

The chain joins TRBV9 to TRBJ2-5, with D perhaps TRBD2 (6 bases). The V gene lost 3 bases and the J gene lost 3 bases, with 21 bases spanning the gap. Germline CDR1 and CDR2: SGDLS and YYNGEE. The CDR3 consists of 17 residues. In nucleotides, the CDR3 is TGTGCCAGCAGCGAAAAGACCGGGAGAGGGGTGGAAGAGACCCAGTACTTC. Its translation is CASSEKTGRGVEETQYF. Looking up the rest from reference TRBV9 and TRBJ2-5 gives the full variable domain: DSGVTQTPKHLITATGQRVTLRCSPRSGDLSVYWYQQSLDQGLQFLIQYYNGEERAKGNILERFSAQQFPDLHSELNLSSLELGDSALYFCASSEKTGRGVEETQYFGPGTRLLVL.

The table lists this clonotype with many counts. The chain has TRBV6-1 and TRBJ2-2; D is ambiguous. CDR1 and CDR2 from the germline V gene are MNHNS and SASEGT. V shed 6 bases and J shed 6 bases, with 11 bases lying between them. The CDR3 totals 13 residues. CDR3 nucleotides: TGTGCCAGCAGGACCACAGTCTCCGGGGAGCTGTTTTTT. Encoded protein: CASRTTVSGELFF.

This clonotype appeared many times. This chain uses TRBV4-3 with TRBJ2-7, with D unclear. The CDR3 consists of 16 residues. Trimming left V 0 bases short and J 0 bases short, with 12 bases between. Germline loops: CDR1 LGHNA, CDR2 YSLEER. The CDR3 sequence: CASSQDSRSYSYEQYF. For the CDR3, the DNA is TGCGCCAGCAGCCAAGATAGTCGCAGCTACTCCTACGAGCAGTACTTC.

This clonotype was seen a handful of times. The CDR3 loop is CASSRGQGYSYEQYV. CDR3 sequence (DNA): TGTGCCAGCAGCCGTGGACAGGGGTACTCCTACGAGCAGTACGTC. This chain connects TRBV6-5 to TRBJ2-7, with TRBD1 identical over 9 bases. V shed 6 bases and J 0 bases; nucleotides not matched to a gene: 6. This CDR3 has 15 residues. From germline, CDR1 is MNHEY and CDR2 SVGAGI.

This clonotype showed up many times. The J gene is TRBJ1-2, the V gene TRBV7-2; D gene ambiguous. The length of the CDR3 is 15 residues. V lost 1 base and J lost 5, with 14 bases in between. Germline assignment: CDR1 SGHTA and CDR2 FQGNSA. Here the CDR3 reads CASSLGEFRAYGYTF. The CDR3 nucleotides read TGTGCCAGCAGCTTAGGCGAGTTTAGGGCATATGGCTACACCTTC.

This clonotype was counted a few times. The J gene is TRBJ2-7, the V gene TRBV7-8, with 9 bases lining up with TRBD2. J gave up 1 base and V 1 base, and 5 bases lay outside the gene matches. The germline V gene encodes CDR1 SGHVS and CDR2 FQNEAQ. The CDR3 is 16 residues long. CDR3 region: CASSLVGSGRSYEQYF. CDR3 DNA sequence: TGTGCCAGCAGCTTAGTAGGTAGCGGGAGATCCTACGAGCAGTACTTC.

As for this clonotype: No conserved phenylalanine or tryptophan ends this CDR3, so it is likely a read error. The chain links TRBV5-1 to TRBJ2-2; D is unresolved. With 4 bases removed from V and 6 bases from J, the gap between germline ends came to 16 bases. Looked up from germline, CDR1 is SGHRS and CDR2 is YFSETQ. The CDR3 contains 15 residues. This chain's CDR3 is CASSPRLTLPGELFV. The CDR3 DNA reads as TGCGCCAGCAGCCCCCGTTTGACCCTTCCCGGGGAGCTGTTTGTT.

This clonotype occurred a few times. J is TRBJ2-1 and V is TRBV27, with TRBD1 matching 9 bases. The CDR3 loop spans 14 amino acids. The germline gives CDR1 MNHEY, CDR2 SMNVEV (reference sequence). The junction had 7 bases not matched to a gene; V was cut back by 5 bases and J by 8 bases. In DNA form, the CDR3 reads TGTGCCAGCAGTACCTCACAGGGGGCGGATGAGCAGTTCTTC. Its translation is CASSTSQGADEQFF.

The chain is built from TRBV11-3 and TRBJ2-3; 8 bases map to TRBD2. Germline CDR1 and CDR2: SGHNT and YENEEA. The CDR3 is 16 amino acids. The V and J ends lost 5 bases and 2 bases, in that order; junction bases with no gene match: 9. This CDR3 is CASSPYTSGNTDTQYF. CDR3 DNA: TGTGCCAGCAGCCCGTACACTAGCGGCAACACAGATACGCAGTATTTT.

This clonotype was counted at least ten times. The chain carries TRBV11-2 and TRBJ2-2, with D tentatively TRBD2 (5 bases). There are 14 residues in the CDR3. The germline V gene has CDR1 SGHAT and CDR2 FQNNGV. V was trimmed by 11 bases and J by 5 bases, leaving 18 bases between them. The CDR3 spells CASQGYSGTGELFF. The CDR3 DNA reads as TGTGCCTCCCAAGGGTATTCGGGAACCGGGGAGCTGTTTTTT.

This clonotype was detected many times. The rearrangement joins TRBV10-3 to TRBJ1-2; D is unclear. Germline CDR1 reads ENHRY; CDR2 reads SYGVKD. The CDR3 is 11 amino acids. With 8 bases removed from V and 1 base from J, the gap between germline ends came to 5 bases. DNA for the CDR3: TGTGCCATCCGGAGTAACTATGGCTACACCTTC. This sequence encodes CAIRSNYGYTF.

This clonotype was counted between two and nine times. V and J are TRBV29-1 and TRBJ2-7, with unresolved D. CDR3 length: 13 residues. Germline V gene data show CDR1 as SQVTM and CDR2 as ANQGSEA. The V end lost 6 bases, the J end lost 0 bases, and 12 bases lay between the germline ends. The chain's CDR3 is CSVVPGYSYEQYF. The CDR3 nucleotides are TGCAGCGTCGTTCCGGGCTACTCCTACGAGCAGTACTTC.

Only a few counts were recorded for this clonotype. The V and J genes are TRBV4-2 and TRBJ1-1; perhaps TRBD1 as D (6 bases). The CDR3 is 16 amino acids. V lost 4 bases and J lost 2, with 17 bases in between. Germline loops: CDR1 LGHNA, CDR2 YNFKEQ. Here the CDR3 reads CASSPPVVGGNTEAFF. The CDR3 region has the DNA TGTGCCAGCAGCCCCCCTGTTGTAGGGGGTAACACTGAAGCTTTCTTT.